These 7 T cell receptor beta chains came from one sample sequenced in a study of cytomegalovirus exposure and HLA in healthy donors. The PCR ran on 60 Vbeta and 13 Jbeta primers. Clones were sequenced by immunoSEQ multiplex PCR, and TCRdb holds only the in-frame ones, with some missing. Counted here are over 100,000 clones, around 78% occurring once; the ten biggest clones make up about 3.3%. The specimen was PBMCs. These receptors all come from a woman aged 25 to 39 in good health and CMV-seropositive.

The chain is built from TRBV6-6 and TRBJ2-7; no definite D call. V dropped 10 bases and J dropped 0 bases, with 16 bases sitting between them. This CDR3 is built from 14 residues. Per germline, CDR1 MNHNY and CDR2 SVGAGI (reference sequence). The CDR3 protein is CATGYTKTSYEQYF. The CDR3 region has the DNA TGTGCCACCGGTTACACTAAGACCTCCTACGAGCAGTACTTC.

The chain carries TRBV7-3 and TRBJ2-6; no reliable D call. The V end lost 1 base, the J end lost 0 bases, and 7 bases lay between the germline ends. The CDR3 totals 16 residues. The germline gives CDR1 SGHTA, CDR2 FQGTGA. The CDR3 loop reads CASSLNQFSGANVLTF. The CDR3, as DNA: TGTGCCAGCAGCTTAAACCAGTTCTCTGGGGCCAACGTCCTGACTTTC. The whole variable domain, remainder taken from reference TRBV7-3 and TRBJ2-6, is GAGVSQTPSNKVTEKGKYVELRCDPISGHTALYWYRQSLGQGPEFLIYFQGTGAADDSGLPNDRFFAVRPEGSVSTLKIQRTERGDSAVYLCASSLNQFSGANVLTFGAGSRLTVL.

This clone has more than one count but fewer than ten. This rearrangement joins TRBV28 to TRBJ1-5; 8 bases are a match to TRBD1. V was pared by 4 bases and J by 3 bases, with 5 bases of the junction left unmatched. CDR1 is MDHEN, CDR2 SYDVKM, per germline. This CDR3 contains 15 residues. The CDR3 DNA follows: TGTGCCAGCAGTTATCCGACAGGGGCCAATCAGCCCCAGCATTTT. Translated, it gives CASSYPTGANQPQHF.

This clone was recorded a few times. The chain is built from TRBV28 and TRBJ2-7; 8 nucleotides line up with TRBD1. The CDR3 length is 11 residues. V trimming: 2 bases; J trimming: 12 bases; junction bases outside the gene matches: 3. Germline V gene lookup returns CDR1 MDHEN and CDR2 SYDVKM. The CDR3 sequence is CASSLGTGPYF. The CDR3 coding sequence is TGTGCCAGCAGTTTAGGGACAGGTCCGTACTTC.

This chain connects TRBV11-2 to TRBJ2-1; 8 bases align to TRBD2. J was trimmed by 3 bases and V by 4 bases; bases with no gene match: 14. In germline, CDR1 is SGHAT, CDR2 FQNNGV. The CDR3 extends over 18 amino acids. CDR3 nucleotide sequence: TGTGCCAGCAGCTCAGGTCTGAGCGGGGGCGGGCTCTACAATGAGCAGTTCTTC. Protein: CASSSGLSGGGLYNEQFF.

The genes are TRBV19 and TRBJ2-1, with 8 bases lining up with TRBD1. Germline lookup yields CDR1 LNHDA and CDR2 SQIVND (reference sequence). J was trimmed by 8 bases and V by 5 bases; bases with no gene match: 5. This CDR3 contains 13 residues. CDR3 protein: CASSATGGHEQFF. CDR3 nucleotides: TGTGCCAGTAGTGCAACAGGGGGTCATGAGCAGTTCTTC. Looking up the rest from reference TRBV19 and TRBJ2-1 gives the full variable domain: DGGITQSPKYLFRKEGQNVTLSCEQNLNHDAMYWYRQDPGQGLRLIYYSQIVNDFQKGDIAEGYSVSREKKESFPLTVTSAQKNPTAFYLCASSATGGHEQFFGPGTRLTVL.

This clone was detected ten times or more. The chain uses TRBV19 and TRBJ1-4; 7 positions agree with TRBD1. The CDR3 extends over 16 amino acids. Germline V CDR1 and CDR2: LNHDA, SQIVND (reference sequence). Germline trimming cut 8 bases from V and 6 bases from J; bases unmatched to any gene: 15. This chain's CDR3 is CASRGINRGRDEKLFF. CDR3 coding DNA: TGTGCCAGTCGGGGGATTAACAGGGGACGGGATGAAAAACTGTTTTTT.